This T cell receptor beta chain derives from a study of human T cells and chemical hapten exposure. The sample's time point: patch test 2, 6 weeks after DPC sensitization. Treatment denoted: therapeutic diphenylcyclopropenone sensitization with weekly scalp DPC. Each donor was an alopecia patient between 18 and 70 years of age who qualified for DPC. This clonotype has at least ten counts. TCRdb called the RACE reads again in MiXCR, with one record for every CDR3 protein. This sample yields 330,000 or so distinct CDR3 sequences, of which roughly 6% are seen a single time; under 7% belongs to the top ten. The sequencing used whole blood, collected in connection with sensitization to the hapten diphenylcyclopropenone (DPC). The clonotype comes from a young woman with alopecia areata. Some clones in this sample may be carry-over from other donors' samples.

This CDR3 reads CASSSKTGVSWYEQYF. The CDR3 region has the DNA TGTGCCAGCAGCTCGAAAACGGGGGTCTCATGGTACGAGCAGTACTTC. The V call is TRBV5-4, the J call TRBJ2-7, with D maybe TRBD2 (6 bases). V was clipped by 3 bases and J by 4 bases, with 20 bases between them. CDR3 length: 16 residues. Per the germline V gene, CDR1 is SGHNT and CDR2 is YYREEE (reference sequence).